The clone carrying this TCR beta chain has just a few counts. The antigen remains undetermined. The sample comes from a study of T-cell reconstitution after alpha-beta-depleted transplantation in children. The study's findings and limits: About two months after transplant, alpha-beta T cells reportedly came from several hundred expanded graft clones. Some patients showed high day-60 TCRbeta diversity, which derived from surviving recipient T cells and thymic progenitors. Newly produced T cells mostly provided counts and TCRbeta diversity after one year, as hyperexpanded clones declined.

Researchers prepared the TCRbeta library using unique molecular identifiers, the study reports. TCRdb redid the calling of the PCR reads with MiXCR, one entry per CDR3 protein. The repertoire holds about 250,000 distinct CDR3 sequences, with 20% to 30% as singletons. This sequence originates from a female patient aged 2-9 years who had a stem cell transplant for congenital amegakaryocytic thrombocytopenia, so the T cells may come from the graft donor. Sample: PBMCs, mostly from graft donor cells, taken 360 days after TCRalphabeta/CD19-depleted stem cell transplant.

The CDR3 DNA follows: TGTGCCAGCAGCCAAGGGGGGGCACGAATTCAAGAGACCCAGTACTTC. As protein: CASSQGGARIQETQYF. This sequence joins TRBV14 and TRBJ2-5; either TRBD1 or TRBD2 may fit D (6 bases each). V dropped 1 base and J dropped 2 bases, with 14 bases sitting between them. The CDR3 is 16 amino acids. The V gene's germline CDR1 is SGHDN and CDR2 FVKESK.